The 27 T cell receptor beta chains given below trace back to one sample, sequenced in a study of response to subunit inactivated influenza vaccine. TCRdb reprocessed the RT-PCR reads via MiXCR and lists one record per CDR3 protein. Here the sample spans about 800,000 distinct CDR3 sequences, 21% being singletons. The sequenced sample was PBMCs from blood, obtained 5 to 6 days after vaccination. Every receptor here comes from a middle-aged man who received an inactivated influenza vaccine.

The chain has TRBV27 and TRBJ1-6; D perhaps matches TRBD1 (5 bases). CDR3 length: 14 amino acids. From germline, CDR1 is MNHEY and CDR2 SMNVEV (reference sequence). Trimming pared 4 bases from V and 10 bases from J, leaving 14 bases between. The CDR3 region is CASSWDSARSPLHF. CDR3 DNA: TGTGCCAGCAGTTGGGACTCAGCGAGGTCACCCCTCCACTTT.

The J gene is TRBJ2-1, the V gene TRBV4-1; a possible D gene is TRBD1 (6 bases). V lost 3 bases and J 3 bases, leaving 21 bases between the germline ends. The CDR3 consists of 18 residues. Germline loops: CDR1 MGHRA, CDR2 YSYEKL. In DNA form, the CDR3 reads TGCGCCAGCAGCCAGATGCCCAGTACGGACAGATACTACAATGAGCAGTTCTTC. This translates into CASSQMPSTDRYYNEQFF.

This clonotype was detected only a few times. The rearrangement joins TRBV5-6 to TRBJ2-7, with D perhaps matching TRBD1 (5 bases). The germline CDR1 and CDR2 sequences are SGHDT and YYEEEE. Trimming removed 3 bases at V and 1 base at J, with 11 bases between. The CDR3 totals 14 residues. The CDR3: CASSYRTPSYEQYF. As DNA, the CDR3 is TGTGCCAGCAGCTATAGGACACCTTCCTACGAGCAGTACTTC. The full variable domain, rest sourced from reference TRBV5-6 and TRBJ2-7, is DAGVTQSPTHLIKTRGQQVTLRCSPKSGHDTVSWYQQALGQGPQFIFQYYEEEERQRGNFPDRFSGHQFPNYSSELNVNALLLGDSALYLCASSYRTPSYEQYFGPGTRLTVT.

The CDR3 here is CASSLASQGYDEQYF. The CDR3 region has the DNA TGTGCCAGCAGCTTAGCTTCCCAGGGTTACGACGAGCAGTACTTC. The J gene is TRBJ2-7, the V gene TRBV7-9; perhaps TRBD1 as D (5 bases). CDR3 size: 15 residues. Trimming shortened V by 0 bases and J by 5 bases, and 14 bases separated the two germline ends. Germline lookup yields CDR1 SEHNR and CDR2 FQNEAQ (reference sequence).

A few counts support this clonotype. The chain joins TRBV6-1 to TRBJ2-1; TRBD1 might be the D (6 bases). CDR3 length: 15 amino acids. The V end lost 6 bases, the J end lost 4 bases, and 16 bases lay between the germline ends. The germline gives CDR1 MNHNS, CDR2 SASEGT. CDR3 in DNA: TGTGCCAGCAGATCCACAGGGCAGGGTTACAATGAGCAGTTCTTC. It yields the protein CASRSTGQGYNEQFF.

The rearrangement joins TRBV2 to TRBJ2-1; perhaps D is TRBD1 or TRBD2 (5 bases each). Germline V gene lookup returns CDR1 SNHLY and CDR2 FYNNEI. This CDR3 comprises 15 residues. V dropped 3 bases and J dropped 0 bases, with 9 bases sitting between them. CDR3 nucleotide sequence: TGTGCCAGCAGTGAGGGGGTTCCCTCCTACAATGAGCAGTTCTTC. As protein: CASSEGVPSYNEQFF.

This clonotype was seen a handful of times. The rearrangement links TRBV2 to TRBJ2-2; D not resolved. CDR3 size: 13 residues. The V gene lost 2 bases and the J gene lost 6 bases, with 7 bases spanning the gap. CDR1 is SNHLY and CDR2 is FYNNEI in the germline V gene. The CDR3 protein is CASSEQVPGELFF. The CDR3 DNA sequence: TGTGCCAGCAGTGAACAGGTCCCCGGGGAGCTGTTTTTT. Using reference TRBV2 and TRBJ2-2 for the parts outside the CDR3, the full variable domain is EPEVTQTPSHQVTQMGQEVILRCVPISNHLYFYWYRQILGQKVEFLVSFYNNEISEKSEIFDDQFSVERPDGSNFTLKIRSTKLEDSAMYFCASSEQVPGELFFGEGSRLTVL.

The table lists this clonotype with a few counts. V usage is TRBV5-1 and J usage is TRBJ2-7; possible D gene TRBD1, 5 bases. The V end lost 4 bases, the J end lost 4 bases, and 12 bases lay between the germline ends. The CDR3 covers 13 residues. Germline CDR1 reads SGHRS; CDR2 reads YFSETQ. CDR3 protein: CASSRRTQYEQYF. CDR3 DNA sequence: TGCGCCAGCAGCCGACGGACACAGTACGAGCAGTACTTC.

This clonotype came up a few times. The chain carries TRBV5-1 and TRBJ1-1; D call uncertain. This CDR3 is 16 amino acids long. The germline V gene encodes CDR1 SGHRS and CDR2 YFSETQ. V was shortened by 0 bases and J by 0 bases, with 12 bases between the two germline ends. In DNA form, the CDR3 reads TGCGCCAGCAGCTTGGCCGGCAGACTCATGAACACTGAAGCTTTCTTT. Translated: CASSLAGRLMNTEAFF.

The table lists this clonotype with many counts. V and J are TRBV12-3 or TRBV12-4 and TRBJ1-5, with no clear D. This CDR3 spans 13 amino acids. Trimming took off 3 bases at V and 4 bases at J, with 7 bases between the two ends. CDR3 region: CASSFSENQPQHF. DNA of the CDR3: TGTGCCAGCAGTTTCAGTGAGAATCAGCCCCAGCATTTT.

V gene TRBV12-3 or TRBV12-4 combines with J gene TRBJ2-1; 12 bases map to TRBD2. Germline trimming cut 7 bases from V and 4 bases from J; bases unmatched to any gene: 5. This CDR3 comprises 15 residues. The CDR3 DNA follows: TGTGCCAGCAAAACTAGCGGGGGGATTTACAATGAGCAGTTCTTC. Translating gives CASKTSGGIYNEQFF.

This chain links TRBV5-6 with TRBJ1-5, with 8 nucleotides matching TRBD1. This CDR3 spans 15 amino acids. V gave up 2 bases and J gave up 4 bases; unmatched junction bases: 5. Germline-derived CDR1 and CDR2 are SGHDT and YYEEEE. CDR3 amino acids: CASSLQGGVNQPQHF. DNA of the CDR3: TGTGCCAGCAGCTTACAGGGGGGGGTTAATCAGCCCCAGCATTTT. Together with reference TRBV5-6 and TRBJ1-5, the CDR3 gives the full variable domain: DAGVTQSPTHLIKTRGQQVTLRCSPKSGHDTVSWYQQALGQGPQFIFQYYEEEERQRGNFPDRFSGHQFPNYSSELNVNALLLGDSALYLCASSLQGGVNQPQHFGDGTRLSIL.

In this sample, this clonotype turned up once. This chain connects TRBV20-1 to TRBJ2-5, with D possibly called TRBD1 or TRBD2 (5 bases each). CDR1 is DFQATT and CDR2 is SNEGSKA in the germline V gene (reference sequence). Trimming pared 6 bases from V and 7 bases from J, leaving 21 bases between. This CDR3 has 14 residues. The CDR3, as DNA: TGCAGTGCACCACCCCCGGCAGGGACGGGGACCCAGTACTTC. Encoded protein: CSAPPPAGTGTQYF.

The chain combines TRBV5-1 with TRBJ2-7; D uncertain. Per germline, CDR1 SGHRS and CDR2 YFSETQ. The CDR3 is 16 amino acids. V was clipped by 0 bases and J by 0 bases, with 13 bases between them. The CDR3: CASSLAFGKSSYEQYF. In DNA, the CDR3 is TGCGCCAGCAGCTTGGCTTTTGGGAAGAGCTCCTACGAGCAGTACTTC.

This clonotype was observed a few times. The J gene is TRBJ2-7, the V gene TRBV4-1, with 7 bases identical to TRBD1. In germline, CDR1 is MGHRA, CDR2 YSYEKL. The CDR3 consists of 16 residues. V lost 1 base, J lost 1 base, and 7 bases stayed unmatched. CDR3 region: CASSQVVRGRSYEQYF. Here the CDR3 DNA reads TGCGCCAGCAGCCAAGTGGTGAGGGGGCGATCCTACGAGCAGTACTTC.

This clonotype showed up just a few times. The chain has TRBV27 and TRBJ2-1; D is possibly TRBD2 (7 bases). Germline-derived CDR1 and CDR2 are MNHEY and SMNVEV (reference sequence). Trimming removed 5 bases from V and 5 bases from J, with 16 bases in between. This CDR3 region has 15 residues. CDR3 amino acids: CASSPRGRPDNEQFF. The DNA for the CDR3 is TGTGCCAGCAGTCCGCGGGGGCGTCCCGACAATGAGCAGTTCTTC.

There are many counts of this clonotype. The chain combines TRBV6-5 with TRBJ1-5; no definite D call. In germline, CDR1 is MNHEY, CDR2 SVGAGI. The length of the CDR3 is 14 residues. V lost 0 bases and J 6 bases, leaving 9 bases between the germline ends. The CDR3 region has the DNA TGTGCCAGCAGTTACTCGTCGGCAAGTCAGCCCCAGCATTTT. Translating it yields CASSYSSASQPQHF.

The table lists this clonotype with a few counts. Written as DNA, the CDR3 is TGCAGTGCTAGGTTTCAGGGATCTGGCTACACCTTC. This gives the protein CSARFQGSGYTF. The chain is built from TRBV20-1 and TRBJ1-2; maybe TRBD1 (5 bases). Germline V CDR1 and CDR2: DFQATT, SNEGSKA (reference sequence). This CDR3 contains 12 residues. Trimming removed 3 bases at V and 7 bases at J, with 12 bases between.

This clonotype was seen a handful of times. The CDR3 sequence: CASSQDVAGWTEAFF. The CDR3 DNA sequence: TGCGCCAGCAGCCAAGATGTGGCAGGCTGGACTGAAGCTTTCTTT. J is TRBJ1-1 and V is TRBV4-3; D gene ambiguous. The germline CDR1 and CDR2 sequences are LGHNA and YSLEER. The V gene lost 0 bases and the J gene lost 5 bases, with 13 bases spanning the gap. This CDR3 is 15 amino acids long.

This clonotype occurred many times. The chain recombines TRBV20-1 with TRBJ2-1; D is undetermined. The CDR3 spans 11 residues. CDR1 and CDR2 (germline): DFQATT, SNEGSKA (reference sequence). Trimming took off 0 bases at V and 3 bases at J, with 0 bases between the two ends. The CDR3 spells CSARDYNEQFF. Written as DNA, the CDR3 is TGCAGTGCTAGAGACTACAATGAGCAGTTCTTC.

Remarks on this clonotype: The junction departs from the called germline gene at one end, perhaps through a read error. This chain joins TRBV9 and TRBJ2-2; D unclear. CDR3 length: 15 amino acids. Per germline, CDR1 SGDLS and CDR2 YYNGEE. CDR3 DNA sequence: TGTGTCAGCAGCCAGGACCCCACCGGCACCGGGGAGCTGTTTTTT. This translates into CVSSQDPTGTGELFF.

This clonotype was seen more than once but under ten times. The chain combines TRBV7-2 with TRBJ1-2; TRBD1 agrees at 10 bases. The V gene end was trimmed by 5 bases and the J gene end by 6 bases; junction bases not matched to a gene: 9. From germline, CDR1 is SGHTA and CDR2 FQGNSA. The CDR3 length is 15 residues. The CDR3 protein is CASSVIAGTGDGYTF. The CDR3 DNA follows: TGTGCCAGCAGCGTAATCGCCGGGACAGGGGATGGCTACACCTTC.

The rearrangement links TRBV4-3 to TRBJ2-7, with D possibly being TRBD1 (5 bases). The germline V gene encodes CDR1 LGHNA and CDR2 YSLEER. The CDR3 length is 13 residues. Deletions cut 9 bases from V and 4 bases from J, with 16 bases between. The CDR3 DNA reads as TGCGCCAGGCGCCAAGAATCAGGGTACGAGCAGTACTTC. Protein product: CARRQESGYEQYF.

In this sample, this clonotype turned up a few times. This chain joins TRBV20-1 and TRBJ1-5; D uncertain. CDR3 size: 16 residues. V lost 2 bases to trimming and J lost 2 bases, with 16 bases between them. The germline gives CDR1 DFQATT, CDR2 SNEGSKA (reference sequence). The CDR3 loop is CSARNPNEGRNQPQHF. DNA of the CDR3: TGCAGTGCTAGAAATCCAAACGAAGGGCGCAATCAGCCCCAGCATTTT.

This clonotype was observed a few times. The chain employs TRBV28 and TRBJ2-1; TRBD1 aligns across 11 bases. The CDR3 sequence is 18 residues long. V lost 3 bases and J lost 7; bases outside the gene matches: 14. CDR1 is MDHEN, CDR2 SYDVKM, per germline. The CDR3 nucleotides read TGTGCCAGCAGTTTCCTCACCAGGGACAGGGGGGGTAAGAATGAGCAGTTCTTC. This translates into CASSFLTRDRGGKNEQFF.

The CDR3 sequence: CASSPHTGTANTEAFF. The CDR3 bases are TGTGCCAGCAGCCCCCACACGGGGACTGCGAACACTGAAGCTTTCTTT. The chain carries TRBV5-5 and TRBJ1-1; TRBD1 might be the D (5 bases). Germline V gene data show CDR1 as SGHKS and CDR2 as YYEKEE (reference sequence). V was cut by 4 bases and J by 1 base, with 17 bases left in between. The CDR3 sequence is 16 residues long.

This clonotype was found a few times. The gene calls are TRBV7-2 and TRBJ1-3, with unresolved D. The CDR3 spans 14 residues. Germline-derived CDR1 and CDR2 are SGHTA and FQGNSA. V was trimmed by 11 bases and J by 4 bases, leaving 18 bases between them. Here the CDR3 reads CAAGGGGNGNTIYF. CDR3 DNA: TGTGCCGCAGGAGGTGGAGGGAACGGAAACACCATATATTTT.